These 3 T cell receptor beta chains were all obtained from the same sample, sequenced in a study of blood T cell repertoires in COVID-19. The table came from immunoSEQ multiplex PCR; TCRdb's copy has only in-frame clones and leaves some out. The table records around 90,000 clones, 75% to 90% of them present only once. The sample taken for sequencing was peripheral blood. The receptors come from a human donor in a cohort sampled during active COVID-19.

The chain carries TRBV10-1 and TRBJ2-7; TRBD1 matches 9 bases. This CDR3 region has 14 residues. The junction had 8 bases not matched to a gene; V was cut back by 9 bases and J by 2 bases. Germline V gene data show CDR1 as WNHNN and CDR2 as SYGVQD (reference sequence). This CDR3 reads CASRTGTGPYEQYF. In DNA, the CDR3 is TGCGCCAGTCGGACCGGGACAGGGCCCTACGAGCAGTACTTC.

V is TRBV29-1 and J is TRBJ2-1; 8 nucleotides agree with TRBD2. CDR1 is SQVTM, CDR2 ANQGSEA, per germline. The CDR3 has 14 residues. After removal of 7 bases from V and 7 bases from J, the junction contained 12 bases not matched to a gene. CDR3 amino acids: CSAAGGGLRNEQFF. The CDR3 nucleotides are TGCAGCGCCGCCGGGGGGGGTCTGAGGAATGAGCAGTTCTTC.

The rearrangement joins TRBV5-1 to TRBJ1-1; D possibly corresponds to TRBD1 (6 bases). The CDR3 sequence is 16 residues long. The germline V gene encodes CDR1 SGHRS and CDR2 YFSETQ. V was clipped by 3 bases and J by 5 bases, with 20 bases between them. In DNA form, the CDR3 reads TGCGCCAGCAGCTCGGGGGGTGGGGGGGGCGGGACTGAAGCTTTCTTT. Protein sequence: CASSSGGGGGGTEAFF.